This T cell receptor (beta chain) was recovered during a study of CD8+ T cells in alopecia areata. Trimming at V came to 6 bases and at J to 5 bases, leaving 0 bases not matched to a gene. This CDR3 spans 13 amino acids. Germline CDR1 reads MRHNA; CDR2 reads SNTAGT. As the sequencing template, cDNA was produced by extracting RNA and reverse transcribing it. Here immunoSEQ multiplex PCR was the method, and the copy in TCRdb shows in-frame clones only, minus some. The sample has 110,000 to 150,000 clones; about 59% are singletons. Sample treatment: oral pan-JAK inhibitor, 5-10 mg twice daily. About this clone: With a far larger clone one base away, a read error is the likely cause.

This sample comprised CD8+ T cells sorted from blood, obtained at week 4, from a patient treated with tofacitinib. This TCR derives from a human donor with alopecia areata. The chain couples TRBV6-4 to TRBJ1-6; 8 bases fit TRBD1. For the CDR3, the DNA is TGTGCCAGCAGGGACAGGGATAATTCACCCCTCCACTTT. The encoded protein is CASRDRDNSPLHF.